Sequencing of this TCR beta chain was carried out in a study of PD-1 blockade in classical Hodgkin lymphoma (dated by TCRdb to 2020 to 2022). Broadly, across the study: A peripheral blood immune signature of response to PD-1 blockade in classical Hodgkin lymphoma was defined using TCR beta sequencing and CyTOF. Overall results and qualifications from the work: Baseline TCR diversity was reported to be lower in newly diagnosed patients than in healthy donors, and even lower in relapsed/refractory patients. The study was limited to a single clinical trial cohort, and causes of repertoire differences, possibly disease activity or prior therapy, remained undefined.

The trim is 2 bases for V and 2 bases for J, with a gap of 13 bases between the germline ends. Via the germline V gene, CDR1 is SGDLS and CDR2 YYNGEE. From its cysteine to its phenylalanine, the CDR3 spans 15 amino acids. This entry keeps only the CDR3 DNA: 45 bases, framed from base 1. As concerns this clone: Its antigen remains unidentified. Within one base of it there is no much larger clone, and no base qualities were kept.

The time point label on this specimen signifies: newly diagnosed, previously untreated cHL patient sample. To serve as a comparison group for the relapsed/refractory trial patients, PBMCs were sequenced from patients with newly diagnosed, previously untreated classical Hodgkin lymphoma. Peripheral blood was collected in 8 mL Vacutainer Cell Preparation Tubes, from which PBMCs were isolated by centrifugation and then cryopreserved. Genomic DNA was isolated using the Qiagen DNeasy kit from unsorted PBMCs as well as from negatively selected CD4+ and CD8+ fractions. TCR beta CDR3 regions were subjected to amplification by immunoSEQ multiplex PCR with primers that anneal to V and J segments. A synthetic immune receptor repertoire was used to minimize amplification bias, and remaining bias was computationally removed after sequencing. In the paper's pipeline: Custom Python scripts were used to quantify repertoire diversity as the Shannon entropy index. Unsorted, CD4+ and CD8+ repertoires were analyzed separately, except in combined analyses where CD4+ and CD8+ sequences were merged in silico. What TCRdb holds here is the immuneACCESS table cut down to in-frame rearrangements. Part of the clones is not present; checked against another copy, under half of the missing clones reflect an unresolved V gene, and the others are unexplained. The D gene and trimming were derived from the DNA, and the V and J assignments and clone size from that table. The sample records tens of thousands of clones, roughly 93% of which are singletons. The leading ten clones occupy nearly 5% of the sample.

The sequenced material came from peripheral blood mononuclear cells (PBMCs). The receptor's source is a human donor with classical Hodgkin lymphoma. The chain links TRBV9 with TRBJ2-5; the D gene cannot be named for sure. The CDR3 region has the sequence CASSVGSIEQETQYF. The DNA sequence is given as TGTGCCAGCAGCGTGGGCAGCATCGAGCAAGAGACCCAGTACTTC.